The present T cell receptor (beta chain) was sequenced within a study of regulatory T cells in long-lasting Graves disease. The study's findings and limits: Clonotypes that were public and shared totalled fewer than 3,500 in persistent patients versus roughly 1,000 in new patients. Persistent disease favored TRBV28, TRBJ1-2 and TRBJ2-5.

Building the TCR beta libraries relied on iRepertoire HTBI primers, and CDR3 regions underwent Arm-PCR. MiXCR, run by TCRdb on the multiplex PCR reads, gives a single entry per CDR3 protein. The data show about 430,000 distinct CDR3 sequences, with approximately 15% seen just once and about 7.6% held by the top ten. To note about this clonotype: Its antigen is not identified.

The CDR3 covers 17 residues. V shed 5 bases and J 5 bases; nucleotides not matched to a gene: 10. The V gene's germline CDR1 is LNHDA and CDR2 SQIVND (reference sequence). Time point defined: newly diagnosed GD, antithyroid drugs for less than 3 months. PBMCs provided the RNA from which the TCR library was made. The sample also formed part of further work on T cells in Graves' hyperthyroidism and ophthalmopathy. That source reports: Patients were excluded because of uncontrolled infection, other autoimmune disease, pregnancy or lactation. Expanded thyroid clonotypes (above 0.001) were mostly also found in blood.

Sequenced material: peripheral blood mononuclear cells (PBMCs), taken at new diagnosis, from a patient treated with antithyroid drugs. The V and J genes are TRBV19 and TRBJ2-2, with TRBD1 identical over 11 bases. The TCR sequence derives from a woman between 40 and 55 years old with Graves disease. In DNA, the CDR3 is TGTGCCAGTAGTTACCCCGGACAGGGGGCAAGGACCGGGGAGCTGTTTTTT. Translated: CASSYPGQGARTGELFF.